The clone carrying this TCR beta chain was seen at least ten times. The length of the CDR3 is 15 residues. The germline V gene has CDR1 SGHTA and CDR2 FQGNSA. J lost 3 bases, V lost 4 bases, and 9 bases had no gene match. The record originates from a study of T cell repertoires in cytomegalovirus infection. Study overall: From public TCR beta signatures came an indication of both CMV infection and matching HLA type.

TCRdb passed the reads through MiXCR, listing each CDR3 protein once. Here the sample spans under 300,000 distinct CDR3 sequences, approximately 13% being singletons. Material: PBMCs. The source is a human donor in good health (CMV status not recorded). Some clones in this sample may be carry-over from other donors' samples. The chain is built from TRBV7-2 and TRBJ2-7; 7 bases map to TRBD2. The CDR3 bases are TGTGCCAGCAGCTCCCTTGGGGAGGGCCTCTACGAGCAGTACTTC. Translated: CASSSLGEGLYEQYF.